This TCR beta chain stems from a study of blood T cell repertoires in COVID-19 (dated by TCRdb to 2018 to 2021). Background on the whole study: Collaborator samples came from the United States, Italy and Spain and covered acute and convalescent phases of COVID-19. The material from the prospective study consisted of cDNA or gDNA derived from T cells, B-cell-depleted T cells, or PBMCs. Subjects who had been exposed to COVID-19, were actively infected with it, or had recovered from it provided the deeply sampled blood TCRbeta repertoires that made up the dataset. The repertoires were released in a freely available public database intended as a resource for research on the immune response to SARS-CoV-2. The samples were drawn from the first 160 participants of the ongoing ImmuneRACE study and from under 1,500 subjects provided by 6 global collaborators. Sample metadata almost always included a de-identified subject ID, COVID-19 status, age in years and sex. HLA class I and class II types, where available, came from metadata supplied by the sample provider rather than from assay-based typing. Broader findings and caveats from the paper: The amount of clinical and demographic metadata varied by source and participant and was provided uncurated.

TCRbeta CDR3 regions were amplified from genomic DNA using the immunoSEQ Assay, a bias-controlled multiplex PCR. Concerning the study's data processing: The number of nucleated cells in each sample was estimated by amplification of reference gene primers within the assay. To quantify the absolute abundance of each unique TCRbeta CDR3 rearrangement, sequence reads were collapsed and filtered. Productive Simpson clonality was computed per sample as the square root of Simpson's diversity index over productive rearrangements. What TCRdb holds here is the immuneACCESS table cut down to in-frame rearrangements. Part of the clones is not present; checked against another copy, under half of the missing clones reflect an unresolved V gene, and the others are unexplained. The V and J calls and the clone size are those of that table, but D and trimming were determined from the DNA. This sample is represented by about 290,000 clones; just under 90% of them were singletons. The biggest ten clones account for over 8.5% of the sample.

This clone is a singleton in its sample. Its antigen is unknown. The input lacks base qualities; no much larger clone sits a single base away. One collaborating source in Seattle enrolled patients during active infection and followed them longitudinally through the course of disease. Whole blood was collected in K2EDTA tubes by collaborating institutions according to the institutions' own protocols. For TCRbeta analysis, collaborators shipped samples in one of three forms: frozen whole blood, isolated PBMCs, or DNA extracted from either of those sample types. From the germline V gene, CDR1 is KGHDR and CDR2 is SFDVKD. Spanning cysteine to phenylalanine, the CDR3 consists of 10 amino acids. The retained sequence is limited to the CDR3, 30 bases, with the frame set at the first base. V is clipped by 12 bases and J by 8 bases, and the sequence between their germline boundaries is 9 bases long.

This chain joins TRBV24-1 to TRBJ1-4, with the D gene not clear enough to name. The sequenced sample consisted of peripheral blood. This TCR was recovered from a woman younger than 45 with COVID-19, enrolled during active disease. Here the CDR3 is given as CAPFPEKLFF. In nucleotides, the sequence is TGTGCCCCTTTCCCCGAAAAACTGTTTTTT.